This record concerns one TCR beta chain sequence. The sample is drawn from a study of blood T cell repertoires in COVID-19. Background on the study: Recovery meant two consecutive negative NP/OP PCR tests, professional clearance, or resolved symptoms. Researchers got acute and convalescent COVID-19 samples from the United States, Italy and Spain.

TCRdb's table, derived via immunoSEQ multiplex PCR, lists solely in-frame clones and lacks some. The repertoire holds approximately 360,000 clones, with 70% to 90% as singletons. Germline lookup yields CDR1 SGHDT and CDR2 YYEEEE. There are 15 residues in the CDR3. V was pared by 2 bases and J by 3 bases, with 15 bases between. Living in roughly 23 US areas, the participants were between about 18 and 100 years of age. Participant reports of clinical history set cohort assignment. The source material was PBMCs or T cells enriched from blood (not recorded which). This clonotype was obtained from a man in his forties or fifties in a cohort exposed to, infected with or recovered from COVID-19 (not recorded which). The V and J genes are TRBV5-6 and TRBJ2-7; D ambiguous. The CDR3 protein is CASSFERGLYYEQYF. The DNA of the CDR3 is TGTGCCAGCAGCTTTGAGCGAGGCCTATACTACGAGCAGTACTTC.